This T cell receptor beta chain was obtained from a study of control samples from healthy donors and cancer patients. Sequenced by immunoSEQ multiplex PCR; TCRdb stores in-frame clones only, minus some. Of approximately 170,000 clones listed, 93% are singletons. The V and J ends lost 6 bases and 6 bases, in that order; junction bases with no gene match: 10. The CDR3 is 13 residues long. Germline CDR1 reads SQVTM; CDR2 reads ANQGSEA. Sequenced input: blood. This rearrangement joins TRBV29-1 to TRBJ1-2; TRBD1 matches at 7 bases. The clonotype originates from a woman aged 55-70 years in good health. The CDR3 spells CSVTTGEWDGYTF. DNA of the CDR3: TGCAGCGTCACTACAGGGGAATGGGATGGCTACACCTTC.